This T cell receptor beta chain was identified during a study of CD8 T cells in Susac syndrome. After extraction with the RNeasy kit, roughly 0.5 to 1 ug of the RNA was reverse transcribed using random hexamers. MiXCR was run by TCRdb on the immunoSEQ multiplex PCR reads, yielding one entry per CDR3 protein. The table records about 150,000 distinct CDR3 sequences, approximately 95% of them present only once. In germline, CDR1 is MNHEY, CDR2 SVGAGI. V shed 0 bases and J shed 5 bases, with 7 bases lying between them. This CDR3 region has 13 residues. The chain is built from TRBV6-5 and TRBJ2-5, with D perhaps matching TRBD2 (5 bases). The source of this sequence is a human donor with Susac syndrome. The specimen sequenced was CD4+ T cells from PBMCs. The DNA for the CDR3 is TGTGCCAGCAGTTACTCAGCGGCGGAGACCCAGTACTTC. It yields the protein CASSYSAAETQYF.